Listed below are T cell receptor beta chains from one sample, sequenced in a study of blood T cell repertoires in COVID-19. The protocol was immunoSEQ multiplex PCR, while the TCRdb copy is restricted to in-frame clones and leaves out a portion. The sample holds approximately 34,000 clones, 88% seen once. Sample: peripheral blood. The receptors were gathered from a human donor in a cohort sampled during active COVID-19. The CDR3 runs from the conserved cysteine through the conserved F or W. Each record gives: V gene, D gene, clone size, J gene, CDR3 DNA, CDR3 protein. A D gene is named only where the DNA matches it firmly. Clone size is not always given. Where it is, it says once, few, many or a class for expanded clones.

TRBV7-3	TRBD2	NA	TRBJ2-1	TGTGCCAGCAGCTTTGGGACTAGCCTTTTCTTC	CASSFGTSLFF
TRBV19	NA	NA	TRBJ1-1	TGTGCCAGTAGTCTCCCTGGGGGGGGGACTGAAGCTTTCTTT	CASSLPGGGTEAFF
TRBV30	NA	NA	TRBJ1-3	TGTGCCTGGAGTAGCGCAGGGTCCTTTGCCTCTGGAAACACCATATATTTT	CAWSSAGSFASGNTIYF
TRBV19	TRBD2	NA	TRBJ2-5	TGTGCCAGTACTGCGACTAGCGGGGGGGTGGAGACCCAGTACTTC	CASTATSGGVETQYF
TRBV9	TRBD2	NA	TRBJ2-5	TGTGCCAGCAGCGTAGGTTTAGGAAAAAGCGGGAGAACCCAAGAGACCCAGTACTTC	CASSVGLGKSGRTQETQYF
TRBV19	TRBD1	NA	TRBJ1-1	TGTGCCAGTAGTTTGGGACAGCTCACTGAAGCTTTCTTT	CASSLGQLTEAFF
TRBV9	NA	NA	TRBJ1-2	TGTGCCAGCAGCGTAGATCAGGGAGGAGGCTACACCTTC	CASSVDQGGGYTF
TRBV1	NA	NA	TRBJ2-7	TGCACCAGCACTCCTGCCCAGGTCTCCTACGAGCAGTACTTC	CTSTPAQVSYEQYF
TRBV30	NA	NA	TRBJ1-2	TGTGCCTGGAAACGTATGGTCGGGGATAACTATGGCTACACCTTC	CAWKRMVGDNYGYTF
TRBV18	NA	NA	TRBJ2-1	TGTGCCAGCTCACCGACTCCGAGCTCCTACAATGAGCAGTTCTTC	CASSPTPSSYNEQFF
TRBV30	NA	NA	TRBJ1-2	TGTGCCTGGGTAGTGGGCCCGAACTATGGCTACACCTTC	CAWVVGPNYGYTF
TRBV9	NA	NA	TRBJ1-2	TGTGCCAGCAGCGTAGCCGCCCAGGGAAGCCCCTATGGCTACACCTTC	CASSVAAQGSPYGYTF
TRBV30	TRBD1	NA	TRBJ1-1	TGTGCCTGGAGAGCTGACAGGGGGAGCGGTCAAGCTTTCTTT	CAWRADRGSGQAFF
TRBV7-9	NA	NA	TRBJ2-7	TGTGCCAGCAGCTTAAGCGGAGTGGGGAACGAGCAGTACTTC	CASSLSGVGNEQYF
TRBV5-3	TRBD1	NA	TRBJ2-7	TGTGCCAGAAGCTTTGACAGGGATACATCCTACGAGCAGTACTTC	CARSFDRDTSYEQYF
TRBV6-2/TRBV6-3	TRBD2	NA	TRBJ2-3	TGTGCCAGCAGTTGGCTCAGTACTAGCGGGGGGCCCCGCACAGATACGCAGTATTTT	CASSWLSTSGGPRTDTQYF
TRBV28	NA	NA	TRBJ1-2	TGTGCCAGCAGTTTATCCATACAGCCCTATGGCTACACCTTC	CASSLSIQPYGYTF
TRBV29-1	TRBD1	few	TRBJ1-1	TGCAGCGTTGTTGGGTCTACGGGACAGGTGAACACTGAAGCTTTCTTT	CSVVGSTGQVNTEAFF
TRBV6-6	NA	NA	TRBJ1-4	TGTGCCAGCAGGGTTGGAGGATCTAATGAAAAACTGTTTTTT	CASRVGGSNEKLFF
TRBV2	TRBD1	NA	TRBJ1-2	TGTGCCAGCAGTGGGAGGCCGGGACAGGGACTTCCGAACTATGGCTACACCTTC	CASSGRPGQGLPNYGYTF
TRBV6-5	TRBD1	NA	TRBJ1-2	TGTGCCAGCAGTCGAGACAGGGTCGGAGGCTACACCTTC	CASSRDRVGGYTF
TRBV7-2	TRBD1	NA	TRBJ1-1	TGTGCCAGCAGCTCGAATCGCGGACAGGGTAACACTGAAGCTTTCTTT	CASSSNRGQGNTEAFF
TRBV3-1/TRBV3-2	NA	NA	TRBJ2-3	TGTGCCAGCAGCCGTGGGGCAAGCACAGATACGCAGTATTTT	CASSRGASTDTQYF
TRBV29-1	NA	NA	TRBJ1-2	TGCAGCGTTGAAGATGATCGGGGGGGACGGTATGGCTACACCTTC	CSVEDDRGGRYGYTF
TRBV19	TRBD1	NA	TRBJ2-5	TGTGCCAGTAGGGGACAGGGGGCGCAGAAGACCCAGTACTTC	CASRGQGAQKTQYF
TRBV28	TRBD2	NA	TRBJ2-3	TGTGCCAGCAGTTCGGGGGGATGGGACACAGATACGCAGTATTTT	CASSSGGWDTDTQYF
TRBV4-1	NA	NA	TRBJ1-6	TGCGCCAGCAGCCAAGATTCCGGAGAGACTCACTATAATTCACCCCTCCACTTT	CASSQDSGETHYNSPLHF
TRBV27	NA	NA	TRBJ1-2	TGTGCCAGCAGGGGAGCGGGCTATGGCTACACCTTC	CASRGAGYGYTF
TRBV5-6	NA	NA	TRBJ1-1	TGTGCCAGCAGCTTGGTCGGAAGAGGGAACACTGAAGCTTTCTTT	CASSLVGRGNTEAFF
TRBV2	TRBD1	NA	TRBJ2-7	TGTGCCAATTCCCGGGACAGGGGGTACGAGCAGTACTTC	CANSRDRGYEQYF
TRBV11-3	NA	NA	TRBJ2-1	TGTGCCAGCAGCTTAGGGCGCGGGGCCTACAATGAGCAGTTCTTC	CASSLGRGAYNEQFF
TRBV5-4	TRBD2	once	TRBJ2-3	TGTGCCAGCAGCTCCACCCGGACTAGCCCCACAGATACGCAGTATTTT	CASSSTRTSPTDTQYF
TRBV11-2	TRBD2	NA	TRBJ2-1	TGTGCCAGCAGCTTAGCAGCTAGCGGGAGTGTTTTCTTC	CASSLAASGSVFF
TRBV19	TRBD1	NA	TRBJ2-2	TGTGCCACCTCCGGGACAGGTGTGTCCGGGGAGCTGTTTTTT	CATSGTGVSGELFF
TRBV10-3	TRBD2	once	TRBJ2-1	TGTGCCATCAGTGAGAGAGCTAGCGGGAGTAGCTCCTACAATGAGCAGTTCTTC	CAISERASGSSSYNEQFF
TRBV7-2	TRBD1	NA	TRBJ2-3	TGTGCCAGCAGAAGGGGACAGGGAACAGATACGCAGTATTTT	CASRRGQGTDTQYF
TRBV2	TRBD1	NA	TRBJ1-1	TGTGCCAGCATCACTGGGAGAGGGGGCAAAGCTTTCTTT	CASITGRGGKAFF
TRBV2	NA	NA	TRBJ1-2	TGTGCCAGCAGCCACAGGGAAGTCTATGGCTACACCTTC	CASSHREVYGYTF
TRBV7-3	NA	NA	TRBJ2-3	TGTGCCAGCAGCCCTGACGGGGATAGCACAGATACGCAGTATTTT	CASSPDGDSTDTQYF
TRBV6-2/TRBV6-3	NA	medium-sized	TRBJ2-3	TGTGCCAGCAGTTACCCGGGTAAGACAGATACGCAGTATTTT	CASSYPGKTDTQYF
TRBV30	NA	NA	TRBJ2-2	TGTGCCTGGAGTGTACTAGCTTTATCGAACACCGGGGAGCTGTTTTTT	CAWSVLALSNTGELFF
TRBV19	NA	NA	TRBJ1-4	TGTGCCAGTAGTAATCGACCCCTCAGGGGAACTAATGAAAAACTGTTTTTT	CASSNRPLRGTNEKLFF
TRBV13	TRBD1	NA	TRBJ2-5	TGTGCCAGACCCCGGGACAGGGTCCCAGAAGAGACCCAGTACTTC	CARPRDRVPEETQYF
TRBV7-7	TRBD2	NA	TRBJ2-5	TGTGCTAGCAGCTTAGCGCTGGGGGAGGGGGAGACCCAGTACTTC	CASSLALGEGETQYF
TRBV6-2/TRBV6-3	NA	NA	TRBJ2-7	TGTGCCAGCAGCCAAACCCCCAGGGGTGAGCAGTACTTC	CASSQTPRGEQYF
TRBV19	NA	NA	TRBJ1-4	TGTGCCAGTAGTAGTGGACAGTGGGCAACTAATGAAAAACTGTTTTTT	CASSSGQWATNEKLFF
TRBV6-6	NA	NA	TRBJ1-3	TGTGCCAGCATGGTCCGAGGACTGAACTCTGGAAACACCATATATTTT	CASMVRGLNSGNTIYF
TRBV6-4	NA	NA	TRBJ1-1	TGTGCCAGCACCCCCTCGGGGAAGGAGGAATTGAACACTGAAGCTTTCTTT	CASTPSGKEELNTEAFF
TRBV19	TRBD2	NA	TRBJ2-1	TGTGCCAGTACTAGCGGGAGCTCCTACAATGAGCAGTTCTTC	CASTSGSSYNEQFF
TRBV7-2	NA	NA	TRBJ2-2	TGTGCCAGCAGACGGACAGCGGTCACCGGGGAGCTGTTTTTT	CASRRTAVTGELFF
TRBV9	TRBD1	NA	TRBJ1-6	TGTGCCAGCAGCCAGACAGGGCAAAACGCACCCCTCCACTTT	CASSQTGQNAPLHF
TRBV5-4	NA	NA	TRBJ2-1	TGTGCCAGCAGCTTGGTGGTGGGCCGCTCCTACAATGAGCAGTTCTTC	CASSLVVGRSYNEQFF
TRBV4-1	NA	NA	TRBJ2-2	TGCGCCAGCAGCCGGGGACATTCCAACACCGGGGAGCTGTTTTTT	CASSRGHSNTGELFF
TRBV28	TRBD1	NA	TRBJ2-7	TGTGCCAGCAGCCCCCCCCTGGCAGGGGGAAACGAGCAGTACTTC	CASSPPLAGGNEQYF
TRBV30	TRBD1	NA	TRBJ1-6	TGTGCCTGGAGGGGGACAGGCGGTAGTAATTCACCCCTCCACTTT	CAWRGTGGSNSPLHF
TRBV7-9	NA	NA	TRBJ1-6	TGTGCCAGCAGCCCCCCGGGTTATAATTCACCCCTCCACTTT	CASSPPGYNSPLHF
TRBV5-4	NA	NA	TRBJ2-2	TGTGCCAGCAGCCCGGGACTGCCTTCTGTGGAGCTGTTTTTT	CASSPGLPSVELFF
TRBV6-6	TRBD2	NA	TRBJ2-1	TGTGCCAGCAGTCTAGCGGGGGGGGATGAGCAGTTCTTC	CASSLAGGDEQFF
TRBV30	TRBD2	NA	TRBJ2-5	TGTGCCTGGAACCTCCAGGGAGGGCCGGAGACCCAGTACTTC	CAWNLQGGPETQYF
TRBV5-1	TRBD1	NA	TRBJ1-2	TGCGCCAGCAGCTTGGGACAGGGAAATGGCTACACCTTC	CASSLGQGNGYTF